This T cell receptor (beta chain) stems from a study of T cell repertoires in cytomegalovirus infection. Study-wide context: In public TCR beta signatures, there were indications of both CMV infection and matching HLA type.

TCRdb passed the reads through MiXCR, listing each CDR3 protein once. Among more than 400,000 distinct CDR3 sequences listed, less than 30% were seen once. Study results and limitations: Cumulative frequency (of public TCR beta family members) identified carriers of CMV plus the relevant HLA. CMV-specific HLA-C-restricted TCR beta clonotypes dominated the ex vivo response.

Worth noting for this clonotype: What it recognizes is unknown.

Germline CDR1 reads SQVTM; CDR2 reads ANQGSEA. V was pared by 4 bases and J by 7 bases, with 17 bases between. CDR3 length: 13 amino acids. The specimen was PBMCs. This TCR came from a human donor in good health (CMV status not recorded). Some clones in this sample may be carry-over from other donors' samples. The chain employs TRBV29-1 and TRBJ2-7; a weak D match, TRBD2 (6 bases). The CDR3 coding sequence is TGCAGCGTTGGGACGGGGGTGATTCGTGAGCAGTACTTC. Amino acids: CSVGTGVIREQYF.